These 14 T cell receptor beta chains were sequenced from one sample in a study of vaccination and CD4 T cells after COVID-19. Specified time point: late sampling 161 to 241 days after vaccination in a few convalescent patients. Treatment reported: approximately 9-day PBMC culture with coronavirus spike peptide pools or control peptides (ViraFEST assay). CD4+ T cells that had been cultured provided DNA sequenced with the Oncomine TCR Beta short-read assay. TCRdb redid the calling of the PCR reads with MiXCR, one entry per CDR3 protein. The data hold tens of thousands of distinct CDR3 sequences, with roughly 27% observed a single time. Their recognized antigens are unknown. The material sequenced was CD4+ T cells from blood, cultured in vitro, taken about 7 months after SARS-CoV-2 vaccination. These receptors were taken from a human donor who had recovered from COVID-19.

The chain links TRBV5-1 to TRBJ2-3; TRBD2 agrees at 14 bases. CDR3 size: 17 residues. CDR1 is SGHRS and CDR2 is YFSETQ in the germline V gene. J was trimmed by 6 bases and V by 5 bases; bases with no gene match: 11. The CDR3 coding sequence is TGCGCCAGCAGTATAGGGTGGGGACTAGCGGGAGCGGATACGCAGTATTTT. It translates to CASSIGWGLAGADTQYF. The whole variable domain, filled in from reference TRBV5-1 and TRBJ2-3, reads KAGVTQTPRYLIKTRGQQVTLSCSPISGHRSVSWYQQTPGQGLQFLFEYFSETQRNKGNFPGRFSGRQFSNSRSEMNVSTLELGDSALYLCASSIGWGLAGADTQYFGPGTRLTVL.

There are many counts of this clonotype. The CDR3 coding sequence is TGCAGTGCTGTAGGCCTAGCGACGGAAGAGACCCAGTACTTC. It specifies CSAVGLATEETQYF. V is TRBV20-1 and J is TRBJ2-5; tentative D call: TRBD2 (6 bases). The germline V gene has CDR1 DFQATT and CDR2 SNEGSKA (reference sequence). V lost 5 bases and J lost 3, with 16 bases in between. The CDR3 runs to 14 residues.

The CDR3 DNA reads as TGTGCCAGCAGTGAAAAGAGGAACATACCAACAGATACGCAGTATTTT. Residues: CASSEKRNIPTDTQYF. This chain links TRBV6-1 with TRBJ2-3; D gene ambiguous. V gave up 2 bases and J gave up 3 bases, with 15 bases separating them. The germline CDR1 and CDR2 sequences are MNHNS and SASEGT. The CDR3 totals 16 residues.

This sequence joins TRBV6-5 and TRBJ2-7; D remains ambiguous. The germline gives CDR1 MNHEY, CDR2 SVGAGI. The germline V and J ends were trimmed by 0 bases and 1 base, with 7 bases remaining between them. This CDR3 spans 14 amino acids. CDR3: CASSYSQESYEQYF. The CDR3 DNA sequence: TGTGCCAGCAGTTACTCCCAAGAATCCTACGAGCAGTACTTC.

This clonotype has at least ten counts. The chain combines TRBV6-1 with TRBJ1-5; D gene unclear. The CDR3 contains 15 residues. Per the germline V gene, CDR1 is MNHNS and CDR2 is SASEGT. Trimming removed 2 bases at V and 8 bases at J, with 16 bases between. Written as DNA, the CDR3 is TGTGCCAGCAGTGAACGCCCCGCCGGGTTGGAGCCCCAGCATTTT. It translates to CASSERPAGLEPQHF.

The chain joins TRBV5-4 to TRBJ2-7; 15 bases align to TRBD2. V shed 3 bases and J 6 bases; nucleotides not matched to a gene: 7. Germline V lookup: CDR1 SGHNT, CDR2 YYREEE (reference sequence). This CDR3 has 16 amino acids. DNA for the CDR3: TGTGCCAGCAGCTCTGGGACTAGCGGGAGGAGGGGCGAGCAGTACTTC. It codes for CASSSGTSGRRGEQYF.

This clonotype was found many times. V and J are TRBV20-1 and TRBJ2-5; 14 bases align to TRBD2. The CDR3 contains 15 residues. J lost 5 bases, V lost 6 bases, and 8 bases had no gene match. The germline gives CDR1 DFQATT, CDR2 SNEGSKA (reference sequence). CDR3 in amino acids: CSAAGTSGSGETQYF. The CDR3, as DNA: TGCAGTGCCGCCGGGACTAGCGGGAGTGGGGAGACCCAGTACTTC.

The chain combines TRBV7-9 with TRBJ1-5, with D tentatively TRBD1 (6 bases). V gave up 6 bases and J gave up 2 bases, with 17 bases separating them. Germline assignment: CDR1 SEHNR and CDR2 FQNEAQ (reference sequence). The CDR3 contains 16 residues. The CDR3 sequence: CASSPLTGGGNQPQHF. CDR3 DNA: TGTGCCAGCAGTCCCTTGACAGGTGGAGGCAATCAGCCCCAGCATTTT.

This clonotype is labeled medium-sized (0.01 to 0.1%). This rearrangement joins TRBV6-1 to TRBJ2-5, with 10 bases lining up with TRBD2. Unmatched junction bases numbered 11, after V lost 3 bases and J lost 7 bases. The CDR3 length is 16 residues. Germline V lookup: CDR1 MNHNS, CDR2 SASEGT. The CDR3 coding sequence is TGTGCCAGCAGTGAGGGGCTAGCGGGAGCCCGGGGGACCCAGTACTTC. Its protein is CASSEGLAGARGTQYF.

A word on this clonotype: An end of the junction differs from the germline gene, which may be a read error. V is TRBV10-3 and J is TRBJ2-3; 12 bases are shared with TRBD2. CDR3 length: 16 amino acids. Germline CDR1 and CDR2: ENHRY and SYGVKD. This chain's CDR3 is CAISLKTSGSIDTQYF. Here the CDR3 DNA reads TGTGCCATCAGCCTCAAGACTAGCGGGAGCATAGATACGCAGTATTTT.

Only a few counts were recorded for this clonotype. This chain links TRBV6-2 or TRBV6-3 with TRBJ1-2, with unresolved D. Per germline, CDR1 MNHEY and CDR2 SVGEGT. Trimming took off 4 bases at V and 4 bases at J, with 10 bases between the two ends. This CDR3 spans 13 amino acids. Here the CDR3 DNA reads TGTGCCAGCAGTTTACCCGGGAGCTATGGCTACACCTTC. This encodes CASSLPGSYGYTF.

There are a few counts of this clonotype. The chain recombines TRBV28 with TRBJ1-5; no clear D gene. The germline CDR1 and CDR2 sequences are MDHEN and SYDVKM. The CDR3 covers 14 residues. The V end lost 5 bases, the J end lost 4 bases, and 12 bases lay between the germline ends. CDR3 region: CASSTASYNQPQHF. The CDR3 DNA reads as TGTGCCAGCAGTACCGCGAGTTATAATCAGCCCCAGCATTTT.

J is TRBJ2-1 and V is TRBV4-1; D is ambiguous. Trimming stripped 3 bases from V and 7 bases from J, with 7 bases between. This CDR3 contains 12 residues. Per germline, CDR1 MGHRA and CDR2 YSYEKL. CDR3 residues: CASSQEWNEQFF. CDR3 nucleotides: TGCGCCAGCAGCCAGGAATGGAATGAGCAGTTCTTC.

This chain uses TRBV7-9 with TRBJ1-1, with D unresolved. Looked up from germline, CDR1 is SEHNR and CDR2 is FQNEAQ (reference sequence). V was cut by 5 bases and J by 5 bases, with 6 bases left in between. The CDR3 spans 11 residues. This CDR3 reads CASSPWTEAFF. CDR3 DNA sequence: TGTGCCAGCAGCCCGTGGACTGAAGCTTTCTTT.